This paragraph reports one TCR beta chain. This entry is derived from a study of blood T cell repertoires in COVID-19. Study background: In each case, the material was cDNA or gDNA derived from T cells, B-cell-depleted T cells, or PBMCs.

CDR3 length: 18 amino acids. CDR1 KGHDR and CDR2 SFDVKD come from the germline V gene. Unmatched junction bases numbered 13, after V lost 3 bases and J lost 3 bases. Per the study methods: The authors estimated nucleated cell counts from reference gene primer amplification. Measured with immunoSEQ multiplex PCR; TCRdb has only the in-frame clones, and not every one. Clone size and the V and J calls come from that table; the DNA yielded D and trimming. The table shows tens of thousands of clones, with roughly 89% occurring only once. This receptor was identified in a man aged 45 to 65 with acute or convalescent COVID-19. Source material: peripheral blood. This chain uses TRBV24-1 with TRBJ2-7; 10 bases agree with TRBD1. The CDR3 sequence is CATSDPEAAGTGVYEQYF. As DNA, the CDR3 is TGTGCCACCAGTGATCCAGAAGCCGCCGGGACAGGGGTCTACGAGCAGTACTTC.